One sample yielded the 12 T cell receptor beta chains listed below, sequenced in a study of blood T cell repertoires in COVID-19 (dated by TCRdb to about 2020). Libraries were constructed by the immunoSEQ multiplex PCR assay. TCRdb limited this immuneACCESS table to in-frame rearrangements with V and J called. A share of clones is missing; checked studies link under half to unresolved V genes, and the rest is unexplained. Within this sample are tens of thousands of clones, with around 81% of them counted one time only. The top ten clones comprise approximately 5% of the sample. Material: peripheral blood. The receptors shown here come from a man aged 45 to 65 with active COVID-19.

This rearrangement joins TRBV27 to TRBJ1-2; 9 bases agree with TRBD1. The J segment lost 7 bases and the V segment lost 3 bases, leaving 3 bases of the junction unmatched. The CDR3 covers 13 residues. Germline CDR1 reads MNHEY; CDR2 reads SMNVEV (reference sequence). CDR3 loop: CASSFWTGVGYTF. CDR3 DNA: TGTGCCAGCAGTTTCTGGACAGGGGTTGGCTACACCTTC.

The chain has TRBV7-3 and TRBJ2-1, with 11 positions matching TRBD2. The CDR3 sequence is 13 residues long. Germline V gene data show CDR1 as SGHTA and CDR2 as FQGTGA. V gave up 4 bases and J gave up 10 bases; unmatched junction bases: 3. CDR3 in amino acids: CASSSSGGLEQFF. CDR3 DNA: TGTGCCAGCAGCTCTAGCGGGGGGCTGGAGCAGTTCTTC.

The J gene is TRBJ1-6, the V gene TRBV7-9, with D unclear. With 1 base removed from V and 12 bases from J, the gap between germline ends came to 7 bases. CDR3 length equals 12 residues. Germline V CDR1 and CDR2: SEHNR, FQNEAQ (reference sequence). The CDR3 DNA reads TGTGCCAGCAGCTTAGGGGGAGGACCCCTCCACTTT. It codes for CASSLGGGPLHF.

The chain carries TRBV20-1 and TRBJ1-2; the D is unclear. Germline V gene data show CDR1 as DFQATT and CDR2 as SNEGSKA (reference sequence). The CDR3 contains 11 residues. CDR3 sequence reads: CRLGSGEGYTF. DNA for the CDR3: TGCAGGCTGGGTAGCGGGGAAGGCTACACCTTC.

V is TRBV7-3 and J is TRBJ2-5; TRBD2 aligns across 7 bases. V lost 3 bases, J lost 6 bases, and 7 bases stayed unmatched. Germline lookup yields CDR1 SGHTA and CDR2 FQGTGA. CDR3 length: 14 residues. CDR3 DNA: TGTGCCAGCAGCTTCGGGAGGACCAATCAGACCCAGTACTTC. Translating gives CASSFGRTNQTQYF. Using reference TRBV7-3 and TRBJ2-5 for the parts outside the CDR3, the full variable domain is GAGVSQTPSNKVTEKGKYVELRCDPISGHTALYWYRQSLGQGPEFLIYFQGTGAADDSGLPNDRFFAVRPEGSVSTLKIQRTERGDSAVYLCASSFGRTNQTQYFGPGTRLLVL.

The chain is built from TRBV12-3 or TRBV12-4 and TRBJ1-2; D gene uncertain. The length of the CDR3 is 12 residues. V was trimmed by 4 bases and J by 3 bases, leaving 6 bases between them. CDR3 residues: CASSWSDYGYTF. The DNA for the CDR3 is TGTGCCAGCAGTTGGAGCGACTATGGCTACACCTTC.

V gene TRBV30 combines with J gene TRBJ2-6, with D possibly TRBD1 on 6 matching bases. Trimming shortened V by 2 bases and J by 4 bases, and 18 bases separated the two germline ends. The CDR3 is 17 amino acids. In germline, CDR1 is GTSNPN, CDR2 SVGIG (reference sequence). The chain's CDR3 is CAWSRRRGGPGANVLTF. In DNA form, the CDR3 reads TGTGCCTGGAGTCGCCGGCGAGGGGGTCCCGGGGCCAACGTCCTGACTTTC.

The chain recombines TRBV5-1 with TRBJ1-1, with TRBD1 matching 7 bases. V trimming: 5 bases; J trimming: 5 bases; junction bases outside the gene matches: 12. The CDR3 is 15 residues long. Germline V CDR1 and CDR2: SGHRS, YFSETQ. CDR3 in DNA: TGCGCCAGCAGTGATCAGGGGGATGGCATGACTGAAGCTTTCTTT. Protein sequence: CASSDQGDGMTEAFF.

The chain combines TRBV6-5 with TRBJ2-7, with TRBD1 matching over 10 bases. Germline assignment: CDR1 MNHEY and CDR2 SVGAGI. With 5 bases clipped from V and 6 bases from J, the junction kept 4 bases outside the gene matches. CDR3 length equals 13 residues. The CDR3 region has the DNA TGTGCCAGCAGTCAACGGGACAGGGGCGAGCAGTACTTC. Amino acid sequence: CASSQRDRGEQYF.

This clone was seen only once. The gene calls are TRBV4-3 and TRBJ2-2; D not certain. Germline V gives CDR1 LGHNA, CDR2 YSLEER. V dropped 0 bases and J dropped 2 bases, with 7 bases sitting between them. This CDR3 has 15 residues. The CDR3: CASSQDITNTGELFF. DNA for the CDR3: TGCGCCAGCAGCCAAGATATCACAAACACCGGGGAGCTGTTTTTT.

The chain is built from TRBV28 and TRBJ1-5; 8 nucleotides line up with TRBD1. Germline V lookup: CDR1 MDHEN, CDR2 SYDVKM. This CDR3 is 18 amino acids long. The ends lost 3 bases at V and 5 bases at J; junction bases unmatched: 15. The CDR3 loop is CASSFVGQVIAGDQPQHF. CDR3 nucleotide sequence: TGTGCCAGCAGTTTTGTGGGACAGGTGATTGCTGGGGATCAGCCCCAGCATTTT. Variable domain in full (rest from reference TRBV28 and TRBJ1-5): DVKVTQSSRYLVKRTGEKVFLECVQDMDHENMFWYRQDPGLGLRLIYFSYDVKMKEKGDIPEGYSVSREKKERFSLILESASTNQTSMYLCASSFVGQVIAGDQPQHFGDGTRLSIL.

The rearrangement uses TRBV15 and TRBJ1-5, with TRBD1 as a possible D gene (5 bases). The germline V gene encodes CDR1 LNHNV and CDR2 YYDKDF (reference sequence). CDR3 length: 15 residues. Trimming stripped 1 base from V and 8 bases from J, with 15 bases between. For the CDR3, the DNA is TGTGCCACCAGCAGAGGCGGGGCAGAACCTAAGCCCCAGCATTTT. Amino acid sequence: CATSRGGAEPKPQHF.